These 27 T cell receptor beta chains came from one sample sequenced in a study of OX40 agonist ivuxolimab in advanced cancers. Libraries were prepared by immunoSEQ multiplex PCR; TCRdb keeps only in-frame clonotypes and omits some of them. The sample consists of 92,000 or so clones, just under 90% of them appearing once. The starting material was CD4+ or CD8+ T cells sorted from blood, obtained in a trial of the OX40 agonist ivuxolimab. The receptors were sampled from an adult with an advanced solid tumor such as melanoma, head and neck, liver or kidney cancer.

The rearrangement uses TRBV11-1 and TRBJ2-7; D is unclear. The length of the CDR3 is 14 residues. Germline lookup yields CDR1 SGHAT and CDR2 FQDESV (reference sequence). Trimming removed 1 base from V and 5 bases from J, with 12 bases in between. The CDR3, as DNA: TGTGCCAGCAGCTTAGGAGGTGTCAATCACGAGCAGTACTTC. This gives the protein CASSLGGVNHEQYF. The entire variable domain, with the rest obtained from reference TRBV11-1 and TRBJ2-7, is as follows: EAEVAQSPRYKITEKSQAVAFWCDPISGHATLYWYRQILGQGPELLVQFQDESVVDDSQLPKDRFSAERLKGVDSTLKIQPAELGDSAMYLCASSLGGVNHEQYFGPGTRLTVT.

CDR3 bases: TGCGCCAGCAGCCCCACAGGGTCGGACACTGAAGCTTTCTTT. This codes for CASSPTGSDTEAFF. V is TRBV4-1 and J is TRBJ1-1; D may be TRBD1 (6 bases). Germline assignment: CDR1 MGHRA and CDR2 YSYEKL. V gave up 4 bases and J gave up 3 bases, with 12 bases separating them. The CDR3 contains 14 residues.

The genes are TRBV11-1 and TRBJ2-2; TRBD1 might be the D (5 bases). The CDR3 is 15 residues long. Germline CDR1 is SGHAT and CDR2 is FQDESV (reference sequence). Trimming removed 3 bases at V and 2 bases at J, with 10 bases between. The CDR3 loop reads CASSFGRVNTGELFF. The CDR3 coding sequence is TGTGCCAGCAGCTTCGGCAGGGTAAACACCGGGGAGCTGTTTTTT.

The chain links TRBV13 to TRBJ2-1; D not resolved. V was cut by 2 bases and J by 2 bases, with 10 bases left in between. This CDR3 is 15 amino acids long. Germline V gene sequence: CDR1 PRHDT, CDR2 FYEKMQ (reference sequence). The CDR3 region has the DNA TGTGCCAGCAGCTTAAAACGCGTCGCCTACAATGAGCAGTTCTTC. It yields the protein CASSLKRVAYNEQFF.

The rearrangement links TRBV28 to TRBJ1-1; 7 bases line up with TRBD1. Germline CDR1 is MDHEN and CDR2 is SYDVKM. V was clipped by 5 bases and J by 6 bases; unmatched bases: 9. The CDR3 runs 14 residues. The CDR3 sequence: CASSRGQAVPEAFF. DNA for the CDR3: TGTGCCAGCAGTCGTGGACAGGCGGTTCCTGAAGCTTTCTTT. Full variable domain (outside the CDR3, taken from reference TRBV28 and TRBJ1-1): DVKVTQSSRYLVKRTGEKVFLECVQDMDHENMFWYRQDPGLGLRLIYFSYDVKMKEKGDIPEGYSVSREKKERFSLILESASTNQTSMYLCASSRGQAVPEAFFGQGTRLTVV.

The DNA of the CDR3 is TGCGCCAGCAGCCAAGATTCCGGATATAATTCACCCCTCCACTTT. Translated: CASSQDSGYNSPLHF. The chain combines TRBV4-1 with TRBJ1-6; no clear D. V was cut by 0 bases and J by 4 bases, with 7 bases left in between. CDR1 is MGHRA, CDR2 YSYEKL, per germline. This CDR3 spans 15 amino acids.

CDR3 in DNA: TGTGCCAGCAGAGCAACAGGGGGGTTCTACGAGCAGTACTTC. Encoded protein: CASRATGGFYEQYF. The chain recombines TRBV6-1 with TRBJ2-7, with 8 positions matching TRBD1. CDR3 length: 14 amino acids. V gave up 6 bases and J gave up 3 bases; unmatched junction bases: 7. CDR1 MNHNS and CDR2 SASEGT come from the germline V gene.

The genes are TRBV12-5 and TRBJ2-7, with no clear D. The length of the CDR3 is 14 residues. Germline V lookup: CDR1 LGHNT, CDR2 FRNRAP. Trimming left V 3 bases short and J 7 bases short, with 16 bases between. The CDR3 DNA reads as TGTGCTAGTGGTTTATCGGCGGTTTTGGAAGAGCAGTACTTC. Its protein is CASGLSAVLEEQYF.

The genes are TRBV4-1 and TRBJ2-5; 11 bases are a match to TRBD1. The CDR3 has 15 amino acids. V lost 4 bases, J lost 8 bases, and 9 bases stayed unmatched. The V gene's germline CDR1 is MGHRA and CDR2 YSYEKL. The DNA of the CDR3 is TGCGCCAGCAGCCCCCGGACAGGGGGCCTTTACACCCAGTACTTC. Translated, it gives CASSPRTGGLYTQYF.

The chain uses TRBV27 and TRBJ2-7, with D possibly matching TRBD2 (6 bases). Trimming cost V 7 bases and J 3 bases, with 19 bases left between them. The CDR3 extends over 15 amino acids. Germline assignment: CDR1 MNHEY and CDR2 SMNVEV (reference sequence). CDR3: CASKWGTGGDYEQYF. The CDR3, as DNA: TGTGCCAGCAAATGGGGCACGGGCGGGGACTACGAGCAGTACTTC.

V is TRBV11-2 and J is TRBJ1-2; D is undetermined. The CDR3 spans 11 residues. Per germline, CDR1 SGHAT and CDR2 FQNNGV. Deletions cut 7 bases from V and 5 bases from J, with 8 bases between. The CDR3 coding sequence is TGTGCCAGCAACAACCTATATGGCTACACCTTC. Translating gives CASNNLYGYTF.

V gene TRBV6-1 combines with J gene TRBJ2-7, with D possibly called TRBD1 or TRBD2 (6 bases each). The CDR3 length is 14 residues. Looked up from germline, CDR1 is MNHNS and CDR2 is SASEGT. The V end lost 8 bases, the J end lost 4 bases, and 18 bases lay between the germline ends. The CDR3 spells CASLGGTTLYEQYF. The CDR3 DNA reads as TGTGCCAGCTTAGGGGGGACAACGTTGTACGAGCAGTACTTC.

The CDR3 DNA reads as TGTGCCAGCAGCTTAGATCGACAGTTCAATGAGCAGTTCTTC. It is translated as CASSLDRQFNEQFF. The chain employs TRBV7-9 and TRBJ2-1; D perhaps matches TRBD1 (5 bases). The CDR3 covers 14 residues. V was pared by 1 base and J by 6 bases, with 10 bases between. From germline, CDR1 is SEHNR and CDR2 FQNEAQ (reference sequence).

V is TRBV27 and J is TRBJ2-5, with TRBD2 matching 8 bases. The J call may be in error: the DNA end matches TRBJ2-7 better. Looked up from germline, CDR1 is MNHEY and CDR2 is SMNVEV (reference sequence). This CDR3 has 15 residues. The CDR3: CASRPGLAGSYEQYF. CDR3 nucleotide sequence: TGTGCCAGCAGGCCCGGACTAGCAGGGTCCTACGAGCAGTACTTC.

The chain combines TRBV12-5 with TRBJ2-7, with D maybe TRBD1 (5 bases). Germline CDR1 LGHNT, CDR2 FRNRAP. V lost 7 bases, J lost 4 bases, and 11 bases lay in between. The CDR3 has 12 residues. The CDR3 loop is CASAKQEYEQYF. Written as DNA, the CDR3 is TGTGCTAGTGCCAAACAGGAATACGAGCAGTACTTC.

The chain recombines TRBV7-6 with TRBJ2-5; D is uncertain. Trimming took 1 base from V and 6 from J, leaving 6 bases between them. The germline gives CDR1 SGHVS, CDR2 FNYEAQ. This CDR3 has 12 amino acids. The CDR3 loop is CASSLVLQTQYF. The CDR3 DNA reads TGTGCCAGCAGCTTAGTTCTACAGACCCAGTACTTC.

The chain has TRBV6-1 and TRBJ2-1; D is unresolved. CDR1 and CDR2 from the germline V gene are MNHNS and SASEGT. This CDR3 is 13 amino acids long. Trimming cost V 8 bases and J 0 bases, with 8 bases left between them. In DNA form, the CDR3 reads TGTGCCAGCCGACTCTCCTCCTACAATGAGCAGTTCTTC. Its translation: CASRLSSYNEQFF.

The chain is built from TRBV27 and TRBJ1-2; 10 bases are a match to TRBD1. Per germline, CDR1 MNHEY and CDR2 SMNVEV (reference sequence). The CDR3 covers 14 residues. The ends lost 6 bases at V and 5 bases at J; junction bases unmatched: 6. The DNA for the CDR3 is TGTGCCAGCAGCGGGACAGGGGCACGGTATGGCTACACCTTC. The encoded protein is CASSGTGARYGYTF.

A single count supports this clone. The chain carries TRBV27 and TRBJ1-5; D remains ambiguous. V lost 5 bases and J lost 4, with 15 bases in between. Looked up from germline, CDR1 is MNHEY and CDR2 is SMNVEV (reference sequence). The CDR3 runs 15 residues. CDR3 sequence (DNA): TGTGCCAGCAGTAGCCGTATCACGGATAATCAGCCCCAGCATTTT. Amino acids: CASSSRITDNQPQHF.

V and J are TRBV9 and TRBJ2-7, with 11 bases lining up with TRBD2. The CDR3 is 15 amino acids. The ends lost 2 bases at V and 2 bases at J; junction bases unmatched: 3. Per the germline V gene, CDR1 is SGDLS and CDR2 is YYNGEE. In DNA form, the CDR3 reads TGTGCCAGCAGCGTCGGGACTAGCGGAACCTACGAGCAGTACTTC. It codes for CASSVGTSGTYEQYF.

J is TRBJ1-2 and V is TRBV19; TRBD1 matches 11 bases. CDR3 length: 20 residues. Germline CDR1 is LNHDA and CDR2 is SQIVND (reference sequence). Trimming at V came to 0 bases and at J to 3 bases, leaving 15 bases not matched to a gene. The CDR3 DNA sequence: TGTGCCAGTAGTATAGATGCCCCAGCCTCCGGGACAGGGGGAGACTATGGCTACACCTTC. Translated: CASSIDAPASGTGGDYGYTF. Drawing the rest from reference TRBV19 and TRBJ1-2, the complete variable domain is DGGITQSPKYLFRKEGQNVTLSCEQNLNHDAMYWYRQDPGQGLRLIYYSQIVNDFQKGDIAEGYSVSREKKESFPLTVTSAQKNPTAFYLCASSIDAPASGTGGDYGYTFGSGTRLTVV.

The chain couples TRBV7-9 to TRBJ2-5; D gene ambiguous. The V and J ends lost 4 bases and 4 bases respectively, with 13 bases between them. The V gene's germline CDR1 is SEHNR and CDR2 FQNEAQ (reference sequence). This CDR3 has 14 amino acids. This CDR3 reads CASSSTAPLETQYF. The CDR3 nucleotides read TGTGCCAGCAGCTCCACTGCCCCCCTAGAGACCCAGTACTTC.

The V and J genes are TRBV19 and TRBJ2-7; possibly TRBD1 for D (6 bases). V was cut by 1 base and J by 2 bases, with 6 bases left in between. Germline V gene sequence: CDR1 LNHDA, CDR2 SQIVND (reference sequence). This CDR3 comprises 13 residues. CDR3 nucleotides: TGTGCCAGTAGTATAGGGGACACCTACGAGCAGTACTTC. Encoded protein: CASSIGDTYEQYF.

The chain uses TRBV5-1 and TRBJ1-5; D is unresolved. Trimming removed 5 bases from V and 9 bases from J, with 15 bases in between. The CDR3 is made up of 13 amino acids. The germline CDR1 and CDR2 sequences are SGHRS and YFSETQ. CDR3 residues: CASRYERAGPQHF. For the CDR3, the DNA is TGCGCCAGCAGATATGAACGAGCGGGGCCCCAGCATTTT. Full variable domain (remainder filled in from reference TRBV5-1 and TRBJ1-5): KAGVTQTPRYLIKTRGQQVTLSCSPISGHRSVSWYQQTPGQGLQFLFEYFSETQRNKGNFPGRFSGRQFSNSRSEMNVSTLELGDSALYLCASRYERAGPQHFGDGTRLSIL.

The chain recombines TRBV2 with TRBJ2-2, with TRBD1 identical over 9 bases. This CDR3 comprises 17 residues. With 3 bases clipped from V and 4 bases from J, the junction kept 9 bases outside the gene matches. Germline lookup yields CDR1 SNHLY and CDR2 FYNNEI. The CDR3 region is CASSEARADRGTGELFF. Here the CDR3 DNA reads TGTGCCAGCAGTGAGGCCCGGGCGGACAGGGGCACCGGGGAGCTGTTTTTT.

This clone has only one observation. CDR3 in amino acids: CASSSGFGYTF. CDR3 in DNA: TGTGCCAGCAGTTCAGGGTTCGGCTACACCTTC. The V call is TRBV27, the J call TRBJ1-2; D is perhaps TRBD1 (5 bases). CDR3 length equals 11 residues. The V and J ends lost 4 bases and 8 bases respectively, with 8 bases between them. Germline CDR1 and CDR2: MNHEY and SMNVEV (reference sequence).

The chain has TRBV9 and TRBJ2-1; D is unclear. CDR1 is SGDLS and CDR2 is YYNGEE in the germline V gene. This CDR3 contains 12 residues. V lost 0 bases and J lost 5, with 3 bases in between. The CDR3 coding sequence is TGTGCCAGCAGCGTAGGAAACAATGAGCAGTTCTTC. Its protein is CASSVGNNEQFF.